This T cell receptor (beta chain) came from a study of PD-1 blockade in classical Hodgkin lymphoma. Generated by immunoSEQ multiplex PCR, the TCRdb table keeps only in-frame clones and is missing some. The sample holds about 30,000 clones, around four fifths seen once. Time point described: cycle 4 day 1 (C4D1), after less than 7 weeks of nivolumab. With no exception, relapse followed autologous stem cell transplantation in all patients, and brentuximab vedotin exposure varied. Using magnetic negative selection, the CD4+ T cells were separated out of thawed PBMCs. CDR1 is LNHDA, CDR2 SQIVND, per germline (reference sequence). V was pared by 6 bases and J by 3 bases, with 3 bases of the junction left unmatched. The CDR3 has 15 residues.

The V gene is TRBV19, the J gene TRBJ2-2, with 11 bases lining up with TRBD2. The TCR originated in a human donor with classical Hodgkin lymphoma. Sample: CD4+ T cells from blood, taken before the fourth cycle of nivolumab. CDR3 residues: CASRSSGGYTGELFF. CDR3 sequence (DNA): TGTGCCAGTAGATCTAGCGGGGGGTACACCGGGGAGCTGTTTTTT.